A selection of T cell receptor beta chains follows, all from one sample in a study of blood T cell repertoires in COVID-19. Measured with immunoSEQ multiplex PCR; TCRdb has only the in-frame clones, and not every one. The table has about 140,000 clones, about 86% seen once. Sequenced: peripheral blood. These receptors all come from an older woman with acute or convalescent COVID-19. Both conserved end residues are part of each CDR3. A D gene is named only where the DNA matches it firmly. A clone size is listed for some rows: how often the clone was seen (once, few, many), or a class if it is expanded.

V: TRBV28; D: -; J: TRBJ1-2; size: -; DNA: TGTGCCAGCAGTGGGGCGGGGGCCGCCTCCTATGGCTACACCTTC; CDR3: CASSGAGAASYGYTF
V: TRBV28; D: TRBD1; J: TRBJ2-7; size: -; DNA: TGTGCCAGCAGACCCAGGGGGCCGCCCTACGAGCAGTACTTC; CDR3: CASRPRGPPYEQYF
V: TRBV28; D: -; J: TRBJ1-5; size: few; DNA: TGTGCCAGCAGACAACAGGGAAATCAGCCCCAGCATTTT; CDR3: CASRQQGNQPQHF
V: TRBV11-3; D: -; J: TRBJ1-6; size: -; DNA: TGTGCCAGCAGCTTAGAGGGCAGGGGTTTTGGGTCACCCCTCCACTTT; CDR3: CASSLEGRGFGSPLHF
V: TRBV4-2; D: -; J: TRBJ2-7; size: -; DNA: TGTGCCAGCAGCAAAGGGGGGGGACTCTACGAGCAGTACTTC; CDR3: CASSKGGGLYEQYF
V: TRBV28; D: -; J: TRBJ1-5; size: -; DNA: TGTGCCAGCAGTTCCTCTAGATCCGGGAGGAATCAGCCCCAGCATTTT; CDR3: CASSSSRSGRNQPQHF
V: TRBV6-5; D: TRBD1; J: TRBJ1-6; size: -; DNA: TGTGCCAGCAGTATAACCGGGACAGGCACTTTCACCCTCCACTTT; CDR3: CASSITGTGTFTLHF
V: TRBV6-6; D: -; J: TRBJ1-2; size: -; DNA: TGTGCCAGCAGTTACCTAAAATCAGGGGCCTATGGCTACACCTTC; CDR3: CASSYLKSGAYGYTF
V: TRBV7-6; D: TRBD1; J: TRBJ2-3; size: -; DNA: TGTGCCAGCAGCCCCTGGGACAGGGTTACAACAGATACGCAGTATTTT; CDR3: CASSPWDRVTTDTQYF
V: TRBV6-6; D: -; J: TRBJ1-4; size: -; DNA: TGTGCCAGCAGGCCGGGACAACTTAATGAAAAACTGTTTTTT; CDR3: CASRPGQLNEKLFF
V: TRBV6-5; D: TRBD1; J: TRBJ1-3; size: few; DNA: TGTGCCAGCAGTTACGGGACAGGGAAAGGAAACACCATATATTTT; CDR3: CASSYGTGKGNTIYF
V: TRBV5-1; D: TRBD2; J: TRBJ2-5; size: -; DNA: TGCGCCAGCAGCGGAACTGAGGGACTAGCGGGGGTCGATCAAGAGACCCAGTACTTC; CDR3: CASSGTEGLAGVDQETQYF
V: TRBV6-5; D: TRBD1; J: TRBJ1-5; size: -; DNA: TGTGCCAGCAGGGGGGACAGAAGCTTCAATCAGCCCCAGCATTTT; CDR3: CASRGDRSFNQPQHF
V: TRBV11-3; D: TRBD2; J: TRBJ2-1; size: once; DNA: TGTGCCAGCAGCTTAGGGGCTAGCGGGGGGGCTCTAAGAACCTACAATGAGCAGTTCTTC; CDR3: CASSLGASGGALRTYNEQFF
V: TRBV13; D: TRBD1; J: TRBJ2-7; size: once; DNA: TGTGCCAGCAGCCCCGGACAGGGAGACTACGAGCAGTACTTC; CDR3: CASSPGQGDYEQYF
V: TRBV6-2/TRBV6-3; D: TRBD1; J: TRBJ1-1; size: once; DNA: TGTGCCAGCAGTTACATTTGGCAGGGGGCGGATAATACTGAAGCTTTCTTT; CDR3: CASSYIWQGADNTEAFF
V: TRBV6-5; D: TRBD1; J: TRBJ1-2; size: -; DNA: TGTGCCAGCAGTTACTCGCACCAGGGGGGCAATGGCTACACCTTC; CDR3: CASSYSHQGGNGYTF
V: TRBV9; D: TRBD1; J: TRBJ2-5; size: -; DNA: TGTGCCAGCAGCGCGAGGACAGGGGAGCGAGAGACCCAGTACTTC; CDR3: CASSARTGERETQYF
V: TRBV5-1; D: TRBD2; J: TRBJ2-1; size: -; DNA: TGCGCCAGCAGCTTGGGCGGGGGCTCCTACAATGAGCAGTTCTTC; CDR3: CASSLGGGSYNEQFF
V: TRBV5-1; D: TRBD1; J: TRBJ1-1; size: few; DNA: TGCGCCAGCAAGGGACAGCCGAACACTGAAGCTTTCTTT; CDR3: CASKGQPNTEAFF
V: TRBV7-9; D: TRBD1; J: TRBJ2-7; size: -; DNA: TGTGCCAGCAGCCCGGGACAGCCGGTTATCGAGCAGTACTTC; CDR3: CASSPGQPVIEQYF
V: TRBV12-5; D: TRBD1; J: TRBJ2-7; size: -; DNA: TGTGCTAGTGGTTTGGTACGGGCAGGGGGCTACGAGCAGTACTTC; CDR3: CASGLVRAGGYEQYF